The rows below give T cell receptor beta chains drawn from one sample of a study of human T cells and chemical hapten exposure. TCRdb reanalysed the RACE reads using MiXCR and keeps one entry per CDR3 protein. The data contain tens of thousands of distinct CDR3 sequences, 5.5% of them singletons. The material sequenced was whole blood. The source is a human donor in good health. Some clones in this sample may be carry-over from other donors' samples. CDR3s include the opening cysteine and the closing phenylalanine or tryptophan. The order of the fields is D gene, clone size, V gene, J gene, CDR3 DNA, CDR3 protein. D genes are given only for firm matches. Size tells how often a clone was seen (once, few, many) or the class of an expanded clone, and some rows leave it out.

D: -
size: few
V: TRBV5-1
J: TRBJ1-1
DNA: TGCGCCAGCAGCTTGGGGGCCTCGCTGAACACTGAAGCTTTCTTT
CDR3: CASSLGASLNTEAFF

D: TRBD2
size: many
V: TRBV7-2
J: TRBJ2-1
DNA: TGTGCCAGCAGCCAAGCGGGCGGGAGCTCCTACAATGAGCAGTTCTTC
CDR3: CASSQAGGSSYNEQFF

D: -
size: many
V: TRBV7-2
J: TRBJ2-6
DNA: TGTGCCAGCAGCTTACCCCAGCTGAGAGGCTCTGGGGCCAACGTCCTGACTTTC
CDR3: CASSLPQLRGSGANVLTF

D: -
size: -
V: TRBV5-6
J: TRBJ2-7
DNA: TGTGCCAGCAGCTTGGTGTGGCGGACCTCATCCTACGAGCAGTACTTC
CDR3: CASSLVWRTSSYEQYF

D: -
size: -
V: TRBV20-1
J: TRBJ1-1
DNA: TGCAGTGTGAGCGGTGGAAACACTGAAGCTTTCTTT
CDR3: CSVSGGNTEAFF

D: -
size: -
V: TRBV27
J: TRBJ1-6
DNA: TGTGCCAGCAGTTATTCAGAGTATAATTCACCCCTCCACTTT
CDR3: CASSYSEYNSPLHF

D: -
size: many
V: TRBV6-5
J: TRBJ2-1
DNA: TGTGCCAGCAGTTACGCAGGGCCCCTGACCCACAATGAGCAGTTCTTC
CDR3: CASSYAGPLTHNEQFF

D: -
size: many
V: TRBV12-3/TRBV12-4
J: TRBJ1-1
DNA: TGTGCCACCATATGGGGGAGCAACACTGAAGCTTTCTTT
CDR3: CATIWGSNTEAFF

D: TRBD2
size: few
V: TRBV10-3
J: TRBJ2-1
DNA: TGTGCCATCAGGGGAGGGGTCGGGTACAATGAGCAGTTCTTC
CDR3: CAIRGGVGYNEQFF

D: TRBD1
size: many
V: TRBV6-6
J: TRBJ1-1
DNA: TGTGCCAGCACCGACAGGGGCACTGAAGCTTTCTTT
CDR3: CASTDRGTEAFF

D: -
size: few
V: TRBV7-2
J: TRBJ1-2
DNA: TGTGCCAGCAGCTTAGTCCCGGTCTATGGCTACACCTTC
CDR3: CASSLVPVYGYTF

D: -
size: many
V: TRBV6-5
J: TRBJ2-7
DNA: TGTGCCAGCAGCCAAGGGGGGAGCTCCTACGAGCAGTACTTC
CDR3: CASSQGGSSYEQYF

D: TRBD1
size: few
V: TRBV20-1
J: TRBJ1-5
DNA: TGCAGTGCTAGAAACAGGGGGAGCAATCAGCCCCAGCATTTT
CDR3: CSARNRGSNQPQHF

D: -
size: many
V: TRBV5-1
J: TRBJ2-6
DNA: TGCGCCAGCAGCTTGGCCCAGGGATCCGGGGCCAACGTCCTGACTTTC
CDR3: CASSLAQGSGANVLTF

D: -
size: few
V: TRBV12-5
J: TRBJ2-1
DNA: TGTGCTAGTGGGGTTGACGCCTACAATGAGCAGTTCTTC
CDR3: CASGVDAYNEQFF

D: TRBD2
size: many
V: TRBV4-1
J: TRBJ2-1
DNA: TGCGCCAGCAGCCCCCGAATTCGCGGGAGAAACGAGCAGTTCTTC
CDR3: CASSPRIRGRNEQFF